This T cell receptor beta chain was obtained from a study of cytomegalovirus exposure and HLA in healthy donors. Study-level points and caveats: Under in vitro conditions, a few CMV-associated chains were confirmed as specific for CMV antigens. Clonal expansion was found to be greater in HLA-associated TCR beta chains than in equally common others in a later analysis.

As to this clone: Its antigen is currently unknown. A junction end diverges from the germline sequence, so it may reflect a read error.

There are 18 residues in the CDR3. Germline V CDR1 and CDR2: KGHSH, LQKENI. With 60 Vbeta and 13 Jbeta primers, the PCR was carried out. TCRdb's copy holds only in-frame clones and misses some; the assay was immunoSEQ multiplex PCR. The profile shows tens of thousands of clones, 77% of them singletons. The chain couples TRBV18 to TRBJ2-4, with 7 bases aligning to TRBD2. The origin of this receptor is a man aged 45-65 years in good health and CMV-seropositive. The sequencing input was PBMCs. In DNA, the CDR3 is TGTGCCAGCTCACCACCGTCGATGGGAGGGATGACCAAAAACAGTCAGTACTTC. Amino acids: CASSPPSMGGMTKNSQYF.